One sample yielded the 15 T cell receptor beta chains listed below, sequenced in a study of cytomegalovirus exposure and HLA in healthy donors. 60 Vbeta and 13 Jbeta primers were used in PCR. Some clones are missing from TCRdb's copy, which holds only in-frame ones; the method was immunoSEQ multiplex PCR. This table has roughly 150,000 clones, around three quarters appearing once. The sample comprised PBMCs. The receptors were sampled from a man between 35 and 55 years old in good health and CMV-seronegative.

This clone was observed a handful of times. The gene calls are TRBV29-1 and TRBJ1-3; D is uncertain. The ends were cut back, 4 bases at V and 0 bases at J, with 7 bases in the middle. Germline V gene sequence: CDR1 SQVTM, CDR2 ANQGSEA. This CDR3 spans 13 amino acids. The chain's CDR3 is CSVVGVSGNTIYF. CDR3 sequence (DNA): TGCAGCGTTGTGGGCGTCTCTGGAAACACCATATATTTT.

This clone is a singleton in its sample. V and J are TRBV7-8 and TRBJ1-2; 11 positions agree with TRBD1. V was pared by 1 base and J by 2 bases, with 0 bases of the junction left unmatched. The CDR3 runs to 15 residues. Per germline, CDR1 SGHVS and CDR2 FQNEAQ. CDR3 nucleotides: TGTGCCAGCAGCTTAGGGACAGGGGGCAACTATGGCTACACCTTC. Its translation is CASSLGTGGNYGYTF.

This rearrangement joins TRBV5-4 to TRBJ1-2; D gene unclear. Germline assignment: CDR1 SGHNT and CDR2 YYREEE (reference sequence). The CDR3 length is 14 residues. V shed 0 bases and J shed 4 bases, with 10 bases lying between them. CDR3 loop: CASSLEAAGYGYTF. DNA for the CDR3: TGTGCCAGCAGCTTGGAGGCAGCGGGCTATGGCTACACCTTC.

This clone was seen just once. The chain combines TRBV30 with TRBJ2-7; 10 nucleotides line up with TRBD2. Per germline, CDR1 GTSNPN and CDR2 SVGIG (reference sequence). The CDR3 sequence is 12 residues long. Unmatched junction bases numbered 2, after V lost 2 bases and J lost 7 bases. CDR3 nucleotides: TGTGCCTGGAGTCAACTAGCGGGGGAGCAGTACGTC. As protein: CAWSQLAGEQYV.

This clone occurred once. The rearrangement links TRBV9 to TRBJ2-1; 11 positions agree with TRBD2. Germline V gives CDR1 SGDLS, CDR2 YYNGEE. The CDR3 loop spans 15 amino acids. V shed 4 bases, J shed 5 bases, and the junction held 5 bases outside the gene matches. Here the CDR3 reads CASSNLAGGHNEQFF. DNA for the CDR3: TGTGCCAGCAGCAACTTAGCGGGAGGGCACAATGAGCAGTTCTTC.

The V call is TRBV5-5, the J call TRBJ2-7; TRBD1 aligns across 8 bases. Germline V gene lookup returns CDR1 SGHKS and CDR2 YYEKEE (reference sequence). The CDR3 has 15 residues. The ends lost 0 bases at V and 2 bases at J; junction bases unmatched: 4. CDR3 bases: TGTGCCAGCAGCTTGGAGACAGGGGCTGCCTACGAGCAGTACTTC. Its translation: CASSLETGAAYEQYF.

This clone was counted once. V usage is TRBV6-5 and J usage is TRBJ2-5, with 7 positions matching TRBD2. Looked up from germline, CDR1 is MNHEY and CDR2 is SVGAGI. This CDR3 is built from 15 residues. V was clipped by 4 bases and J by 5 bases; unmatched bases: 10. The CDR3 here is CASSSLGGSSETQYF. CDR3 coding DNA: TGTGCCAGCAGTTCGCTAGGCGGGAGTTCGGAGACCCAGTACTTC.

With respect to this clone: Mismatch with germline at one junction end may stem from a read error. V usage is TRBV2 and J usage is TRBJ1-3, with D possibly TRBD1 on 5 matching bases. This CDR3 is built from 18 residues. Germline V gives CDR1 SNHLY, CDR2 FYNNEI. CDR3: CASKLGTSSPRVGNAIYF. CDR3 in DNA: TGTGCCAGTAAACTGGGGACTTCATCACCCAGGGTCGGAAACGCCATATATTTT.

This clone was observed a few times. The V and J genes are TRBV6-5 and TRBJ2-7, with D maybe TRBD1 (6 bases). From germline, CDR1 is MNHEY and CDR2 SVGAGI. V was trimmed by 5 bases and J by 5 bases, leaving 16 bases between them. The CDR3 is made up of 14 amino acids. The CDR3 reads CASSDRKGHDEQYV. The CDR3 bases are TGTGCCAGCAGTGATCGGAAGGGACATGACGAGCAGTACGTC.

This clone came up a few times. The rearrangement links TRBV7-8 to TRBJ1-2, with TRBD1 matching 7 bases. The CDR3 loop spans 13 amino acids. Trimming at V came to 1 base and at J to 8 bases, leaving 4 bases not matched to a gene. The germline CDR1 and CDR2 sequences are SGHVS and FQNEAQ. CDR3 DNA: TGTGCCAGCAGCTTAGGACAGGGATACGGCTACACCTTC. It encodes CASSLGQGYGYTF.

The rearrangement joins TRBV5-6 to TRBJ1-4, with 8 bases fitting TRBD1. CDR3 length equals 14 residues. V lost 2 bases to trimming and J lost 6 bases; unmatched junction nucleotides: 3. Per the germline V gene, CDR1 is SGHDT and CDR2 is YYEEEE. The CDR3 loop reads CASSFRGRDEKLFF. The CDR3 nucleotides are TGTGCCAGCAGCTTCAGGGGGCGCGATGAAAAACTGTTTTTT.

The CDR3: CASSFYIPQMNTEAFF. CDR3 DNA sequence: TGTGCCAGCAGCTTCTATATTCCACAGATGAACACTGAAGCTTTCTTT. The genes are TRBV5-6 and TRBJ1-1; D gene unclear. This CDR3 has 16 residues. V was clipped by 2 bases and J by 0 bases, with 14 bases between them. Germline loops: CDR1 SGHDT, CDR2 YYEEEE.

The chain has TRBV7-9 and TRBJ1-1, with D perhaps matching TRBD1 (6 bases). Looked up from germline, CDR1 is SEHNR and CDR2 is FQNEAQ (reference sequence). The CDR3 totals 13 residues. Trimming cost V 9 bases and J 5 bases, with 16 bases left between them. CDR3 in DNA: TGTGCCAGTAGAGGGGGGGCGGCTACTGAAGCTTTCTTT. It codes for CASRGGAATEAFF.

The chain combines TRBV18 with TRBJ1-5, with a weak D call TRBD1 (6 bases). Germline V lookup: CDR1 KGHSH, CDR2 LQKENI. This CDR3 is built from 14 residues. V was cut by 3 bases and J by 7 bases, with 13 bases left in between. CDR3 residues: CASSPLHRDQPQHF. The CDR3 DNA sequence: TGTGCCAGCTCACCTCTCCACAGGGACCAGCCCCAGCATTTT.

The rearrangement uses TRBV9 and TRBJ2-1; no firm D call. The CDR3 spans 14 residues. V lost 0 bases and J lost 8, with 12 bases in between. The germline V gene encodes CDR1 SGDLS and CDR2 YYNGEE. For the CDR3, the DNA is TGTGCCAGCAGCGTAGTGGGTAGCAGCGATGAGCAGTTCTTC. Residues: CASSVVGSSDEQFF.